This TCR beta chain was observed in a study of blood T cell repertoires in COVID-19. Study context: Specimens from acute and convalescent COVID-19 originated in the United States, Italy and Spain.

The CDR3 spans 13 residues. Germline V lookup: CDR1 ENHRY, CDR2 SYGVKD. V lost 11 bases, J lost 4 bases, and 15 bases lay in between. Using immunoSEQ multiplex PCR, the repertoire was profiled, and TCRdb retains in-frame clones only, with some absent. There are 150,000 to 200,000 clones in the sample; more than 90% occur only once, and roughly a sixth lies in the top ten. The sample was peripheral blood. This TCR was recovered from a man in his 60s with active or convalescent COVID-19. V usage is TRBV10-3 and J usage is TRBJ1-5, with D tentatively TRBD1 (5 bases). This CDR3 is CAVSRGVNQPQHF. DNA of the CDR3: TGTGCCGTATCCCGGGGGGTTAATCAGCCCCAGCATTTT.